These 6 T cell receptor beta chains originate from one sample sequenced in a study of cytomegalovirus exposure and HLA in healthy donors. The PCR used 60 Vbeta and 13 Jbeta primers. Here immunoSEQ multiplex PCR was the method, and the copy in TCRdb shows in-frame clones only, minus some. In the table there are more than 150,000 clones, 70% to 80% of which are singletons. Sequencing was done on a sample of PBMCs. Source of these receptors: a girl under 18 in good health and CMV-seropositive.

This chain uses TRBV27 with TRBJ2-7; 7 nucleotides agree with TRBD1. Germline V gives CDR1 MNHEY, CDR2 SMNVEV (reference sequence). This CDR3 is 15 amino acids long. The ends lost 6 bases at V and 1 base at J; junction bases unmatched: 9. CDR3 sequence reads: CASSDRALGSYEQYF. As DNA, the CDR3 is TGTGCCAGCAGCGACAGGGCCCTGGGTTCCTACGAGCAGTACTTC.

CDR3 sequence reads: CASSLAEVLNTEAFF. CDR3 nucleotide sequence: TGTGCCAGCAGCTTAGCGGAGGTGCTGAACACTGAAGCTTTCTTT. V and J are TRBV7-9 and TRBJ1-1; no clear D. Germline V CDR1 and CDR2: SEHNR, FQNEAQ (reference sequence). V was cut by 0 bases and J by 0 bases, with 8 bases left in between. The CDR3 extends over 15 amino acids. Supplemented by reference TRBV7-9 and TRBJ1-1, the full variable domain reads DTGVSQNPRHKITKRGQNVTFRCDPISEHNRLYWYRQTLGQGPEFLTYFQNEAQLEKSRLLSDRFSAERPKGSFSTLEIQRTEQGDSAMYLCASSLAEVLNTEAFFGQGTRLTVV.

The chain recombines TRBV13 with TRBJ2-3; TRBD2 agrees at 12 bases. CDR1 PRHDT and CDR2 FYEKMQ come from the germline V gene (reference sequence). Unmatched junction bases numbered 9, after V lost 5 bases and J lost 0 bases. The CDR3 spans 18 residues. In DNA, the CDR3 is TGTGCCAGCAGCCCCAGACTAGCGGGGGACACTAGCACAGATACGCAGTATTTT. Protein: CASSPRLAGDTSTDTQYF.

V is TRBV7-6 and J is TRBJ2-7; possible D gene TRBD1, 6 bases. This CDR3 is built from 12 residues. CDR1 is SGHVS and CDR2 is FNYEAQ in the germline V gene. V was trimmed by 4 bases and J by 7 bases, leaving 11 bases between them. CDR3 DNA sequence: TGTGCCAGCAGCTCGACAGGTTGGGAGCAGTACTTC. Its translation: CASSSTGWEQYF.

This chain joins TRBV2 and TRBJ2-2; the match to TRBD1 covers 8 bases. The trim removed 7 bases at V and 0 bases at J, leaving 4 bases unmatched. The CDR3 is 15 residues long. The germline V gene has CDR1 SNHLY and CDR2 FYNNEI. The CDR3 coding sequence is TGTGCCAGCATGGAGGACAGGGCGAACACCGGGGAGCTGTTTTTT. Its protein is CASMEDRANTGELFF.

The rearrangement joins TRBV5-6 to TRBJ2-7, with 8 bases lining up with TRBD1. This CDR3 has 15 amino acids. V lost 2 bases and J lost 3; bases outside the gene matches: 7. The germline gives CDR1 SGHDT, CDR2 YYEEEE. The CDR3 DNA follows: TGTGCCAGCAGCTTTGAGACAGGGGTGGACTACGAGCAGTACTTC. It encodes CASSFETGVDYEQYF.